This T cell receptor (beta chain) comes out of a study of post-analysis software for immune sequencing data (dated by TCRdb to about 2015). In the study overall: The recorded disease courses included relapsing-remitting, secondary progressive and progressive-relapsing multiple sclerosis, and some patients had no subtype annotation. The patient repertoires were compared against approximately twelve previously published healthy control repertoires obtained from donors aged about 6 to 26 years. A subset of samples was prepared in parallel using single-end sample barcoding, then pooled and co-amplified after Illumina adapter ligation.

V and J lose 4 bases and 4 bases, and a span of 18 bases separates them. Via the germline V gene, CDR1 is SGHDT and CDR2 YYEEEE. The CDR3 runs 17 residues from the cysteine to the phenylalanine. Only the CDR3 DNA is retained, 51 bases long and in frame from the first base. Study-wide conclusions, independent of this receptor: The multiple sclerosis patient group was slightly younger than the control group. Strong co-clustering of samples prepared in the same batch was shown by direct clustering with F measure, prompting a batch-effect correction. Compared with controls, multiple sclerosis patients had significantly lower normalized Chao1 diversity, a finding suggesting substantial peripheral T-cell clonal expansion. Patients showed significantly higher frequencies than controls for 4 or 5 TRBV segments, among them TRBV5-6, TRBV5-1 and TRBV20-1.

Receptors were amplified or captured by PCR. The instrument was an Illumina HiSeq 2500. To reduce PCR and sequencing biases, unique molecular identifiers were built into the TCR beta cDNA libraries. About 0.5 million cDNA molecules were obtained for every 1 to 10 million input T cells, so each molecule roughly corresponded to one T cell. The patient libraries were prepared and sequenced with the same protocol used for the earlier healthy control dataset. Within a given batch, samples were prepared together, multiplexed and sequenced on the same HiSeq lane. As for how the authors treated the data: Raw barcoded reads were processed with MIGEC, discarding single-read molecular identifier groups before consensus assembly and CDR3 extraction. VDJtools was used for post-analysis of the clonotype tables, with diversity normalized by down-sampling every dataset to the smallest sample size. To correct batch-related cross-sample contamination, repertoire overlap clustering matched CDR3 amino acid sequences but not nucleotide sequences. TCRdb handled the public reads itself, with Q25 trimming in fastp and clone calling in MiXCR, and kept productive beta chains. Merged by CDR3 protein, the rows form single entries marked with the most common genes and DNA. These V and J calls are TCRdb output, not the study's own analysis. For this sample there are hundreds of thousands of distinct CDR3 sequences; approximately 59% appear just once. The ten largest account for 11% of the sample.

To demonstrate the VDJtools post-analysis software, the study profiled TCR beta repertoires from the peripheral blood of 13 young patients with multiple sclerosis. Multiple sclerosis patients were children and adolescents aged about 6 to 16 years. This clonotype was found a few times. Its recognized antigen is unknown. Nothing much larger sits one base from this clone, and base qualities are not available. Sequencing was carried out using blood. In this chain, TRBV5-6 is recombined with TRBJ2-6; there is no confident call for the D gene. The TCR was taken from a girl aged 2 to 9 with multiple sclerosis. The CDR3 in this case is CASSPGGPSLGANVLTF. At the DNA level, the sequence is TGTGCCAGCAGCCCGGGCGGACCGTCTCTCGGGGCCAACGTCCTGACTTTC. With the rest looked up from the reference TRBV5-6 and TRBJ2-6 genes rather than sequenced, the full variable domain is DAGVTQSPTHLIKTRGQQVTLRCSPKSGHDTVSWYQQALGQGPQFIFQYYEEEERQRGNFPDRFSGHQFPNYSSELNVNALLLGDSALYLCASSPGGPSLGANVLTFGAGSRLTVL.